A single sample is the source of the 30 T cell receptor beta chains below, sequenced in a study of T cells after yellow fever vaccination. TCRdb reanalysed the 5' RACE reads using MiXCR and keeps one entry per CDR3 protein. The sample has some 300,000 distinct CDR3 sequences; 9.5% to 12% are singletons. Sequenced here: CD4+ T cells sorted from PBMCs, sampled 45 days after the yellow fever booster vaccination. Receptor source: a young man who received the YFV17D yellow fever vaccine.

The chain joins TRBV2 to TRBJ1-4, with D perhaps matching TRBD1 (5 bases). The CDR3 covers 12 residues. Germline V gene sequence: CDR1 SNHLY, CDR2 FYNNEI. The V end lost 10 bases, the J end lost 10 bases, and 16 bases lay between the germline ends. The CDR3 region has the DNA TGTGCCACACAGGAGCTTGGAGGAAAACTGTTTTTT. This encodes CATQELGGKLFF.

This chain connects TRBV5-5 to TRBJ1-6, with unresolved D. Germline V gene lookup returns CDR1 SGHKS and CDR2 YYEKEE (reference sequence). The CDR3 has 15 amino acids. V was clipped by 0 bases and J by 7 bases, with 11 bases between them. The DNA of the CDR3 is TGTGCCAGCAGCTTGGGGCCCGAAAACAATTCACCCCTCCACTTT. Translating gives CASSLGPENNSPLHF.

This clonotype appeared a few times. CDR3 bases: TGCGCCAGCAGTCAATCGGGCGAGGGCAATCAGCCCCAGCATTTT. It codes for CASSQSGEGNQPQHF. The chain recombines TRBV23-1 with TRBJ1-5; D call uncertain. TRBV23-1 is an open reading frame whose function is uncertain. This CDR3 is 15 amino acids long. Trimming removed 0 bases at V and 2 bases at J, with 8 bases between.

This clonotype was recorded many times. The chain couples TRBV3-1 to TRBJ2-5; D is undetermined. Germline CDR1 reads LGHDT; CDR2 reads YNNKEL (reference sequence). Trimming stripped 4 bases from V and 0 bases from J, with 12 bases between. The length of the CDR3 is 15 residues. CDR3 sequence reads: CASSPLARYQETQYF. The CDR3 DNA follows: TGTGCCAGCAGCCCGTTGGCGAGGTACCAAGAGACCCAGTACTTC.

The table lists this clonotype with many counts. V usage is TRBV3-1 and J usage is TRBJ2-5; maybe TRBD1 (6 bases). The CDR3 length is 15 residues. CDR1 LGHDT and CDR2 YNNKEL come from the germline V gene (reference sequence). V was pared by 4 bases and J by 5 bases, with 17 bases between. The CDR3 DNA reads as TGTGCCAGCAGCCGTCATCACAGGGTGGGGGAGACCCAGTACTTC. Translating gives CASSRHHRVGETQYF.

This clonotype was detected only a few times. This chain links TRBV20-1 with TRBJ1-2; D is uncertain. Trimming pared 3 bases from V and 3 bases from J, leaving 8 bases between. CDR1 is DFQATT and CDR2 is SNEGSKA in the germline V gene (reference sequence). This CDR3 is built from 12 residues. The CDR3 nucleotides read TGCAGTGCTAGGGGAGTGTACTATGGCTACACCTTC. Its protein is CSARGVYYGYTF.

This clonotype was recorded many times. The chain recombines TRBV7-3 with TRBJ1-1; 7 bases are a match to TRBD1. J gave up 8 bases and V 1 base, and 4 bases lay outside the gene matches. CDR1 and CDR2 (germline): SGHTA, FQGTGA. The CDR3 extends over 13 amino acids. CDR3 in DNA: TGTGCCAGCAGCTTAATGGCAGGGGGAGAAGCTTTCTTT. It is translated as CASSLMAGGEAFF. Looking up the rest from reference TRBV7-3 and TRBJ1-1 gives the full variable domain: GAGVSQTPSNKVTEKGKYVELRCDPISGHTALYWYRQSLGQGPEFLIYFQGTGAADDSGLPNDRFFAVRPEGSVSTLKIQRTERGDSAVYLCASSLMAGGEAFFGQGTRLTVV.

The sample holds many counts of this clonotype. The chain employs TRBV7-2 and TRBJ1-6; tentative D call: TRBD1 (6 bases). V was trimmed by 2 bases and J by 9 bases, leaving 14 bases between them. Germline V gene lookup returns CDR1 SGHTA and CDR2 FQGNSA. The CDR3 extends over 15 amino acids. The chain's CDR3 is CASSLFGGNSSPLHF. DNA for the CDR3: TGTGCCAGCAGCTTATTTGGGGGCAACAGTTCACCCCTCCACTTT.

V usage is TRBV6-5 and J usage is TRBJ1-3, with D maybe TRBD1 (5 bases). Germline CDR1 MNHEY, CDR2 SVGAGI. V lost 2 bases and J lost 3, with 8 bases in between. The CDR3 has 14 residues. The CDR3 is CASSYGDGGNTIYF. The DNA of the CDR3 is TGTGCCAGCAGTTACGGGGACGGTGGAAACACCATATATTTT.

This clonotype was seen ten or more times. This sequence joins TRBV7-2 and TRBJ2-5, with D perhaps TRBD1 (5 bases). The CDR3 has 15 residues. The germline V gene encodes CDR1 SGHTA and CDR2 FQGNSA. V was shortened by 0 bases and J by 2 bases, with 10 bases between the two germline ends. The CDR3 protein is CASSLARTTQETQYF. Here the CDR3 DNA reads TGTGCCAGCAGCTTAGCGAGGACAACACAAGAGACCCAGTACTTC.

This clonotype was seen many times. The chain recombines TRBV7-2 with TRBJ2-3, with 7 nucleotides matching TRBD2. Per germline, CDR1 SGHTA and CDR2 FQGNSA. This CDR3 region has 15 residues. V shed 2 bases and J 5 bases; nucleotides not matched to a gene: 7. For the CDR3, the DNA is TGTGCCAGCAGCTTAAGGCGGGGGAGGGTAGATACGCAGTATTTT. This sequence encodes CASSLRRGRVDTQYF.

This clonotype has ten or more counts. CDR3 amino acids: CASSSPRQGSVSNEQFF. The DNA for the CDR3 is TGTGCCAGCAGCTCCCCCCGGCAGGGATCGGTATCGAATGAGCAGTTCTTC. The chain is built from TRBV11-3 and TRBJ2-1; perhaps TRBD1 as D (5 bases). The CDR3 extends over 17 amino acids. The germline gives CDR1 SGHNT, CDR2 YENEEA. The V end was cut by 4 bases, the J end by 7 bases, with 23 bases between.

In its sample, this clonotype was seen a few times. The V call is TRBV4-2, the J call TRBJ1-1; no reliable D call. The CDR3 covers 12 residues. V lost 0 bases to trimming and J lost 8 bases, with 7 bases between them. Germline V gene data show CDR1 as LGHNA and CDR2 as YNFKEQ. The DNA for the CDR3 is TGTGCCAGCAGCCAAGACGGGAGGGAAGCTTTCTTT. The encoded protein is CASSQDGREAFF.

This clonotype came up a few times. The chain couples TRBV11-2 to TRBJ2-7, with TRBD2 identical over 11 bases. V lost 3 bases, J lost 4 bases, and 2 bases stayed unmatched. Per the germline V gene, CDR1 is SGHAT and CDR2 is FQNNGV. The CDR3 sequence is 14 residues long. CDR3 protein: CASSFSGGAYEQYV. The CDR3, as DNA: TGTGCCAGCAGCTTTAGCGGGGGGGCTTACGAGCAGTACGTC.

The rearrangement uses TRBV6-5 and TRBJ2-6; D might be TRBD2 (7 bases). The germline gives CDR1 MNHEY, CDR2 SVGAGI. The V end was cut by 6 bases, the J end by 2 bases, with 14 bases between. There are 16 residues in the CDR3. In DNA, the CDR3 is TGTGCCAGCAGGGCCCCGGGGGGCCCTGGGGCCAACGTCCTGACTTTC. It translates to CASRAPGGPGANVLTF.

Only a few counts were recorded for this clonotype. CDR3 sequence: CASSFGGTRDTQYF. The CDR3, as DNA: TGCGCCAGCAGCTTCGGGGGGACCCGGGATACGCAGTATTTT. The rearrangement uses TRBV5-1 and TRBJ2-3; 7 bases are shared with TRBD2. The CDR3 covers 14 residues. Germline values: CDR1 SGHRS, CDR2 YFSETQ. The V segment lost 2 bases and the J segment 6 bases; nucleotides outside the gene matches: 6.

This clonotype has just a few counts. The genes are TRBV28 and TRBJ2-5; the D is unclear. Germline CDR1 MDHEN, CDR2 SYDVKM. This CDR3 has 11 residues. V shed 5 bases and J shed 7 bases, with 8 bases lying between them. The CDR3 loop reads CASSMSGTQYF. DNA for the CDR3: TGTGCCAGCAGTATGTCCGGGACCCAGTACTTC.

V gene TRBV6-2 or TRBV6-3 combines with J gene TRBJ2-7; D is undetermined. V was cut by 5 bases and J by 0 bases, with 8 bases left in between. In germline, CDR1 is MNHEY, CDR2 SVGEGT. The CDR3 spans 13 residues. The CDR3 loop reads CASSRRSSYEQYV. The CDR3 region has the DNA TGTGCCAGCAGTCGACGCAGCTCCTACGAGCAGTACGTC.

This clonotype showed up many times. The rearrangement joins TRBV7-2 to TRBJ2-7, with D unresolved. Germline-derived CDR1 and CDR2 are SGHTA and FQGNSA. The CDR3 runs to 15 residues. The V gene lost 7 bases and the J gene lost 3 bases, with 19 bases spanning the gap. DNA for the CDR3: TGTGCCAGCACCGTCCGAGAAGGCGCGTTCTACGAGCAGTACTTC. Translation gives CASTVREGAFYEQYF.

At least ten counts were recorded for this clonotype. CDR3 sequence reads: CATSDFVGIQETQYF. In DNA form, the CDR3 reads TGTGCCACCAGTGATTTTGTAGGGATTCAAGAGACCCAGTACTTC. V and J are TRBV24-1 and TRBJ2-5; D ambiguous. CDR1 and CDR2 from the germline V gene are KGHDR and SFDVKD. The CDR3 has 15 residues. V was shortened by 1 base and J by 2 bases, with 10 bases between the two germline ends.

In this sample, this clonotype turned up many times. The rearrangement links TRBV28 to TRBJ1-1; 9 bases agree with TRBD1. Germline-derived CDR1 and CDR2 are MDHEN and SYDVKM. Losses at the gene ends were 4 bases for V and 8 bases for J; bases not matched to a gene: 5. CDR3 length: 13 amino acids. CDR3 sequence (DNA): TGTGCCAGCAGTTGGGGGGGACAGGGCGAAGCTTTCTTT. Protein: CASSWGGQGEAFF.

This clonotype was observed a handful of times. This CDR3 reads CASSSGLAGPRRTQYF. In nucleotides, the CDR3 is TGTGCCAGCAGCTCCGGACTAGCGGGGCCTAGGAGGACCCAGTACTTC. This rearrangement joins TRBV11-2 to TRBJ2-5; 12 nucleotides line up with TRBD2. The germline V gene has CDR1 SGHAT and CDR2 FQNNGV. With V trimmed by 4 bases and J by 7 bases, 10 bases remained unmatched. This CDR3 comprises 16 residues.

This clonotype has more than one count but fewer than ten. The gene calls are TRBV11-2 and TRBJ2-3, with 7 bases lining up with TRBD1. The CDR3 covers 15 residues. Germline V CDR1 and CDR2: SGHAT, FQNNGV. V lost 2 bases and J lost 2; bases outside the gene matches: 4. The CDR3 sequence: CASSLTGAITDTQYF. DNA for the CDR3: TGTGCCAGCAGCTTAACAGGGGCAATCACAGATACGCAGTATTTT.

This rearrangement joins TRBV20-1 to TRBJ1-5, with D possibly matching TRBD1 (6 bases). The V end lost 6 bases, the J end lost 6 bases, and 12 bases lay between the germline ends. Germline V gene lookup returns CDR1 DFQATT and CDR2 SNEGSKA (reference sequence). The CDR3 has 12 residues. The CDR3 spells CSAAGATQPQHF. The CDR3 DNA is TGCAGTGCAGCGGGGGCTACTCAGCCCCAGCATTTT.

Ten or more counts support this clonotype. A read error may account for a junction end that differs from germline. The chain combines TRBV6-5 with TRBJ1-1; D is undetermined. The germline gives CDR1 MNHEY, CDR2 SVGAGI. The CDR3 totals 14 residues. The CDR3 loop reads CASRYSQLNTEAFF. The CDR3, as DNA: TGTGCCAGCAGATACTCTCAGCTTAACACTGAAGCTTTCTTT.

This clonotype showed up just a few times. CDR3 DNA sequence: TGCAGTGCTCACCCGACTAGCGGGGGGGGCTCCTACAATGAGCAGTTCTTC. Translated: CSAHPTSGGGSYNEQFF. The chain employs TRBV20-1 and TRBJ2-1; 14 bases map to TRBD2. Germline loops: CDR1 DFQATT, CDR2 SNEGSKA (reference sequence). The CDR3 length is 17 residues. The V gene end was trimmed by 5 bases and the J gene end by 0 bases; junction bases not matched to a gene: 6.

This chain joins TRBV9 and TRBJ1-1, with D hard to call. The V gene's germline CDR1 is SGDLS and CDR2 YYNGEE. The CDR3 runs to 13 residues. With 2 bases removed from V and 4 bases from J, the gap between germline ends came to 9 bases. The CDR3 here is CASSVGLITEAFF. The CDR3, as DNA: TGTGCCAGCAGCGTCGGTTTGATCACTGAAGCTTTCTTT.

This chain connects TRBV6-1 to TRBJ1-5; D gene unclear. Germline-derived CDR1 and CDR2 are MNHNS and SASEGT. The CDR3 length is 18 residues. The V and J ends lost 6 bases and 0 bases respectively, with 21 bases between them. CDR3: CASSLRSGETHSNQPQHF. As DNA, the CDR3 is TGTGCCAGCAGCCTAAGGTCGGGAGAGACTCATAGCAATCAGCCCCAGCATTTT.

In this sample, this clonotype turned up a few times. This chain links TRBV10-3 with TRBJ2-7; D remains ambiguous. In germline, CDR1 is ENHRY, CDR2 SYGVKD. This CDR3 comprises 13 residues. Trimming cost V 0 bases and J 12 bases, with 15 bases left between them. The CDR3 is CAISESRTGYGYF. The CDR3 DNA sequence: TGTGCCATCAGTGAGTCGCGGACGGGCTATGGGTACTTC.

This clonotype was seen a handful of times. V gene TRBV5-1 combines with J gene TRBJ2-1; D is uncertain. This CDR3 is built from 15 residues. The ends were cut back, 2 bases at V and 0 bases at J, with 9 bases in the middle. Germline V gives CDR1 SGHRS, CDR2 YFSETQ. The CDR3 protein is CASSLPSSSYNEQFF. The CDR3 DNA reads TGCGCCAGCAGCTTACCGTCTAGCTCCTACAATGAGCAGTTCTTC.